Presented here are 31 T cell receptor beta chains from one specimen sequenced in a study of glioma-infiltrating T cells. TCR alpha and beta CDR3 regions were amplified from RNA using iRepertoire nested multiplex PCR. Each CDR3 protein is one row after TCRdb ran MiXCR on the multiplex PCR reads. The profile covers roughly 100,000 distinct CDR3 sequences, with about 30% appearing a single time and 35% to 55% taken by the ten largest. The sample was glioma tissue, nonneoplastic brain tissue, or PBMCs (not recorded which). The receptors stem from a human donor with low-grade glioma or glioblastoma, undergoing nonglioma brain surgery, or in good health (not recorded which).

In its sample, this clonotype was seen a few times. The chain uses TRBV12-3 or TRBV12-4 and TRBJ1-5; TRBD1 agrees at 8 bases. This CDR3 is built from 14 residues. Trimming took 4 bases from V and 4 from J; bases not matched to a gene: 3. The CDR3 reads CASSSTGANQPQHF. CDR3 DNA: TGTGCCAGCAGTTCGACAGGGGCAAATCAGCCCCAGCATTTT.

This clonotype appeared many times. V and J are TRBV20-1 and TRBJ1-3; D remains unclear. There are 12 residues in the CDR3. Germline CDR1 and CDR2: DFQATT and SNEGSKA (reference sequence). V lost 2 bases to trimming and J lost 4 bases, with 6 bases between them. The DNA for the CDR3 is TGCAGTGCTAGATTAGGCGGAAACACCATATATTTT. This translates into CSARLGGNTIYF.

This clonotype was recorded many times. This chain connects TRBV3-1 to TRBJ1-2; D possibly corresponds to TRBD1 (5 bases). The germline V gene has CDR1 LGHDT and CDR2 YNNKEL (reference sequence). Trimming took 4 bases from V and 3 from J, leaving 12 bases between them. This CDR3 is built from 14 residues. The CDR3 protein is CASSPGAGDYGYTF. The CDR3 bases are TGTGCCAGCAGCCCTGGGGCAGGTGACTATGGCTACACCTTC.

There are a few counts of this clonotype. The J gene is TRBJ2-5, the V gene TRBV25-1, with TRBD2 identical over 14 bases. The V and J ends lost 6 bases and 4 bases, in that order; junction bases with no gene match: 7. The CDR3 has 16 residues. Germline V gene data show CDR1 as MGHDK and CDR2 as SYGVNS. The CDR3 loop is CASSPRLAGGAETQYF. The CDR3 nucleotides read TGTGCCAGCAGCCCAAGACTAGCGGGAGGGGCAGAGACCCAGTACTTC.

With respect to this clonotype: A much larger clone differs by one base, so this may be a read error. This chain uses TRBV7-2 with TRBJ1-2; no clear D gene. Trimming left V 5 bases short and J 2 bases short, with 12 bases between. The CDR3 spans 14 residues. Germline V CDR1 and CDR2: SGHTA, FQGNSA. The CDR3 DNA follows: TGTGCCAGCAGCGCATACGGTAGAAACTATGGCTACACCTTC. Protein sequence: CASSAYGRNYGYTF. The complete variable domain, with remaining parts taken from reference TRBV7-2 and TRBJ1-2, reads GAGVSQSPSNKVTEKGKDVELRCDPISGHTALYWYRQSLGQGLEFLIYFQGNSAPDKSGLPSDRFSAERTGGSVSTLTIQRTQQEDSAVYLCASSAYGRNYGYTFGSGTRLTVV.

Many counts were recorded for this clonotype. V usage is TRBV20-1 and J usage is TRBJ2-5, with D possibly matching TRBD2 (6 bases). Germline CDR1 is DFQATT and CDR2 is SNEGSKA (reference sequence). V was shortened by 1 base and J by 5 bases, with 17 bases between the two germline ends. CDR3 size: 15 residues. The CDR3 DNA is TGCAGTGCTAGAGTATCTTCTGCGGGGTCGGAGACCCAGTACTTC. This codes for CSARVSSAGSETQYF.

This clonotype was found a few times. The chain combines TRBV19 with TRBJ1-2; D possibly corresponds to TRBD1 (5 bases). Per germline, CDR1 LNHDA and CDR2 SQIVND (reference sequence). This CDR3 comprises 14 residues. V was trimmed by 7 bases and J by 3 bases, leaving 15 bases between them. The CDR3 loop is CASTSRDFYYGYTF. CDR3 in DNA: TGTGCCAGTACCTCAAGGGACTTCTACTATGGCTACACCTTC.

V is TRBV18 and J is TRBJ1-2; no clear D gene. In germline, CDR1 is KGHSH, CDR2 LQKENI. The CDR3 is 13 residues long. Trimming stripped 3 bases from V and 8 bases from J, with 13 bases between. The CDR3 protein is CASSPYGREGYTF. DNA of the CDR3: TGTGCCAGCTCACCTTACGGAAGGGAGGGCTACACCTTC.

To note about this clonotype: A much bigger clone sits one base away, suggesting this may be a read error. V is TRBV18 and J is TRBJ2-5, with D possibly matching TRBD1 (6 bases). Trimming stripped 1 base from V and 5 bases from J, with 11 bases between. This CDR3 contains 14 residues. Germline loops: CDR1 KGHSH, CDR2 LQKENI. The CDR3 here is CASSPRGPQETQYF. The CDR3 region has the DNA TGTGCCAGCTCACCACGGGGGCCCCAGGAGACCCAGTACTTC.

For the CDR3, the DNA is TGTGCCATCAGTGATCCGGATGTGTCAGACTATGGCTACACCTTC. Amino acids: CAISDPDVSDYGYTF. The chain recombines TRBV10-3 with TRBJ1-2; no definite D call. Trimming removed 3 bases from V and 3 bases from J, with 14 bases in between. The CDR3 length is 15 residues. Germline V gene data show CDR1 as ENHRY and CDR2 as SYGVKD.

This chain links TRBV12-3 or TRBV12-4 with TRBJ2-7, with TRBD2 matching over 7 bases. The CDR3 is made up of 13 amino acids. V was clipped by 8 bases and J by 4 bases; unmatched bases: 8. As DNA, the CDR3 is TGTGCCAGCTTACTAGCGAGCGGGTACGAGCAGTACTTC. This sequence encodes CASLLASGYEQYF.

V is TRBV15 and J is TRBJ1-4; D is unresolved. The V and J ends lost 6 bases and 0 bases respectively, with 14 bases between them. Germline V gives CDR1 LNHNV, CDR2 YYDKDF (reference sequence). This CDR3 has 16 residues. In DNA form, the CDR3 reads TGTGCCACCAGAAGACTCAACGGGGCAACTAATGAAAAACTGTTTTTT. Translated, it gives CATRRLNGATNEKLFF.

The DNA for the CDR3 is TGCGCCAGTCGACTAGCGGATAGCACAGATACGCAGTATTTT. It specifies CASRLADSTDTQYF. The chain uses TRBV5-1 and TRBJ2-3, with TRBD2 matching over 9 bases. Per germline, CDR1 SGHRS and CDR2 YFSETQ. Unmatched junction bases numbered 4, after V lost 8 bases and J lost 0 bases. CDR3 length equals 14 residues.

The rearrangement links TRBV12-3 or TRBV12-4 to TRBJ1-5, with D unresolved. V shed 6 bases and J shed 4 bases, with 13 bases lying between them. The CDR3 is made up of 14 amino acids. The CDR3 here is CASSPFLDNQPQHF. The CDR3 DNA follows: TGTGCCAGCAGCCCCTTCCTGGATAATCAGCCCCAGCATTTT.

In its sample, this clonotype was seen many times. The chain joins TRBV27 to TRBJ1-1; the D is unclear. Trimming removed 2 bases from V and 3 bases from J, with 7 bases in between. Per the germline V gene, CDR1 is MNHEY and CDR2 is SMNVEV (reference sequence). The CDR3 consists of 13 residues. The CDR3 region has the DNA TGTGCCAGCAGTTTACAGAGATACACTGAAGCTTTCTTT. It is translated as CASSLQRYTEAFF.

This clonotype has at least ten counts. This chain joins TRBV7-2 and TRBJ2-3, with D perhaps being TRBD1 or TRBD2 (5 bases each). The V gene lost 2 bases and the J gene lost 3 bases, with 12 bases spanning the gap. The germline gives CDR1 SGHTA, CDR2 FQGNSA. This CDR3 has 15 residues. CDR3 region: CASSLSRGQTDTQYF. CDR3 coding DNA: TGTGCCAGCAGCTTATCACGGGGCCAGACAGATACGCAGTATTTT. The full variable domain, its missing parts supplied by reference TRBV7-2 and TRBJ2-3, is GAGVSQSPSNKVTEKGKDVELRCDPISGHTALYWYRQSLGQGLEFLIYFQGNSAPDKSGLPSDRFSAERTGGSVSTLTIQRTQQEDSAVYLCASSLSRGQTDTQYFGPGTRLTVL.

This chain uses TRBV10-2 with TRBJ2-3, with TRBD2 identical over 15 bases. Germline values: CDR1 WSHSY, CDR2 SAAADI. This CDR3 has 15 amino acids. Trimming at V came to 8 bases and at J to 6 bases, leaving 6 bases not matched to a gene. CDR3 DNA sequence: TGCGCCAGCTTACGGACTAGCGGGGGGGCGGATACGCAGTATTTT. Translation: CASLRTSGGADTQYF.

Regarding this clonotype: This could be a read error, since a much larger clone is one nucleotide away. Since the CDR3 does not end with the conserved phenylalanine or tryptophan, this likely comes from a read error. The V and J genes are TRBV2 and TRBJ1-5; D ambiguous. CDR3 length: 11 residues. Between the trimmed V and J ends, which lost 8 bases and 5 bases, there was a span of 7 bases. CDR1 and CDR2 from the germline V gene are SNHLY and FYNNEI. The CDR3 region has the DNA TGTGCCAGCGGGCAAGATCAGCCCCAGCATCTT. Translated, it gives CASGQDQPQHL.

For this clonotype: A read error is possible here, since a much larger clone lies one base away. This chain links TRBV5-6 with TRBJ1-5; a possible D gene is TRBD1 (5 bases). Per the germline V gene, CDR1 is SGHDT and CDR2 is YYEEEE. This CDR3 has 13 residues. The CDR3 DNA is TGTGCCAGCAGCAGGGGACGCAATAAGCCCCAGCATTTT. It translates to CASSRGRNKPQHF.

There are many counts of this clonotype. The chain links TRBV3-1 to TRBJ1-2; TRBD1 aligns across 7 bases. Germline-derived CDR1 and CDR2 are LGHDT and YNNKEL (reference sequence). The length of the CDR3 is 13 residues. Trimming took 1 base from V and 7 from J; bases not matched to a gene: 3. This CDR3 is CASSQAGGFGYTF. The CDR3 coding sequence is TGTGCCAGCAGCCAAGCAGGGGGATTTGGCTACACCTTC.

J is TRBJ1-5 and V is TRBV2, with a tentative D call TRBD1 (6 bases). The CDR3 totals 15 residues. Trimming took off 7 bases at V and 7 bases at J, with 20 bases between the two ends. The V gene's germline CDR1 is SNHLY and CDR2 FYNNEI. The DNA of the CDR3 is TGTGCCAGCATGCGGGACACAGGAACACACCAGCCCCAGCATTTT. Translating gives CASMRDTGTHQPQHF.

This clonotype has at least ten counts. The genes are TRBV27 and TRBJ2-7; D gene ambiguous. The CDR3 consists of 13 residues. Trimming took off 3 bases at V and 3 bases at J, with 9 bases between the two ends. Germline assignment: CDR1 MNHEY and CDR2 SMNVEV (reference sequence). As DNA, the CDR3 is TGTGCCAGCAGTTTTGGGCGGATCTACGAGCAGTACTTC. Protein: CASSFGRIYEQYF.

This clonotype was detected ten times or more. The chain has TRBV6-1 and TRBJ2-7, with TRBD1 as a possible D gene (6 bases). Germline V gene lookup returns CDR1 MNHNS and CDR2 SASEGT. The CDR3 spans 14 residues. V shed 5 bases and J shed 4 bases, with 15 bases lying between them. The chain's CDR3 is CASSLSGTLYEQYF. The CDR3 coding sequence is TGTGCCAGCAGTTTATCCGGGACACTTTACGAGCAGTACTTC.

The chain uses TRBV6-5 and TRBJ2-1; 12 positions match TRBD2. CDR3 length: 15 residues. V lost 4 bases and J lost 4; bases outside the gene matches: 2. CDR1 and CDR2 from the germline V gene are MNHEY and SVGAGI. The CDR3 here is CASSSTSGGYNEQFF. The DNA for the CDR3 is TGTGCCAGCAGTTCGACTAGCGGGGGATACAATGAGCAGTTCTTC.

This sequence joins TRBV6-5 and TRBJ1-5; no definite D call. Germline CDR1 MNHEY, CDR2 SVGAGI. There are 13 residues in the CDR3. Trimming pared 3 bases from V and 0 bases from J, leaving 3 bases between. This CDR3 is CASSYISNQPQHF. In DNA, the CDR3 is TGTGCCAGCAGTTATATTAGCAATCAGCCCCAGCATTTT.

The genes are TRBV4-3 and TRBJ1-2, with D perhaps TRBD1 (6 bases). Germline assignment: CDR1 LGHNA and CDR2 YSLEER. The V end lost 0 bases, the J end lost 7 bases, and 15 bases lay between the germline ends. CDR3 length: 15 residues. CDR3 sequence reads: CASSQDLGGPIGYTF. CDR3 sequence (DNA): TGCGCCAGCAGCCAAGATCTTGGGGGGCCGATTGGCTACACCTTC.

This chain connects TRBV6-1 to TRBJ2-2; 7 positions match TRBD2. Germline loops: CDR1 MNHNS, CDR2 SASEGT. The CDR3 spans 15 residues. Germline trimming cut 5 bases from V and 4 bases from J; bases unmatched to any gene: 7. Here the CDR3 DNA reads TGTGCCAGCAGTTTGAGCGGGAAGAGCACCGGGGAGCTGTTTTTT. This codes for CASSLSGKSTGELFF.

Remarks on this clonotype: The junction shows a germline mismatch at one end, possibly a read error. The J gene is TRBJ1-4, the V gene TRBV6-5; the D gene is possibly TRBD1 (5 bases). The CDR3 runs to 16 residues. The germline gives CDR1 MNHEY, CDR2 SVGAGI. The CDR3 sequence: CASSYSGGQGSEKMFF. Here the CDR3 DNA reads TGTGCCAGCAGTTACTCCGGTGGTCAGGGAAGTGAAAAAATGTTTTTT.

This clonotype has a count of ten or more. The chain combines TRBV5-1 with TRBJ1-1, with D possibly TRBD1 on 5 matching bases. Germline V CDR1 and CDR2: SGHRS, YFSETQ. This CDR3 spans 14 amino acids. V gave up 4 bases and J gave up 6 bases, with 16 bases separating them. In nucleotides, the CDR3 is TGCGCCAGCAGCAATGTCGGGGGTCGCGCTGAAGCTTTCTTT. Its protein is CASSNVGGRAEAFF.

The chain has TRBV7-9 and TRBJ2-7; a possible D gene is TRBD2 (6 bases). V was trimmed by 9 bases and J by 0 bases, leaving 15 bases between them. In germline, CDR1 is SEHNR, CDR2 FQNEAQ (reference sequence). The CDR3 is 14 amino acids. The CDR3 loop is CARSPGRDSYEQYF. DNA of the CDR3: TGTGCCAGGAGCCCTGGGCGGGACTCCTACGAGCAGTACTTC.

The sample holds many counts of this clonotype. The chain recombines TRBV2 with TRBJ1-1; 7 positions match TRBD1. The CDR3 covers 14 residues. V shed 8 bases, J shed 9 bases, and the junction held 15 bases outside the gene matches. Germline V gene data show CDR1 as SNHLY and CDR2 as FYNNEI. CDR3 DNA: TGTGCCAGCCATCAGGGGGTCGCTCAGGGGCAAGCTTTCTTT. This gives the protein CASHQGVAQGQAFF.